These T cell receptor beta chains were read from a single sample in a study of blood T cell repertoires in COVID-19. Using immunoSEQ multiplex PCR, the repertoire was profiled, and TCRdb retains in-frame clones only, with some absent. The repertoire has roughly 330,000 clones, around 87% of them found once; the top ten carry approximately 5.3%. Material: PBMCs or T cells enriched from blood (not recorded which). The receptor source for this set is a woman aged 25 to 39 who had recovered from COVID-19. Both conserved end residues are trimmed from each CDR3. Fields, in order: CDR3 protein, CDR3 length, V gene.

CDR3 protein: ASSPIKARGTEAF
CDR3 length: 13
V gene: TRBV4-1

CDR3 protein: ASSLIGDLNTEAF
CDR3 length: 13
V gene: TRBV7-9

CDR3 protein: ASSLGGRPNIQY
CDR3 length: 12
V gene: TRBV28

CDR3 protein: ASSLGSVQETQY
CDR3 length: 12
V gene: TRBV7-2

CDR3 protein: ASATRYQETQY
CDR3 length: 11
V gene: TRBV7-3

CDR3 protein: SVGGTVNYGYT
CDR3 length: 11
V gene: TRBV29-1

CDR3 protein: ASNTLAGGPDEQF
CDR3 length: 13
V gene: TRBV2

CDR3 protein: ASSTRDQTEAF
CDR3 length: 11
V gene: TRBV7-3

CDR3 protein: ASSYLINTEAF
CDR3 length: 11
V gene: TRBV6-5

CDR3 protein: ASSSLAVQETQY
CDR3 length: 12
V gene: TRBV5-4

CDR3 protein: ASSLRQGRKLF
CDR3 length: 11
V gene: TRBV5-6

CDR3 protein: ASSVGTSGGADTQY
CDR3 length: 14
V gene: TRBV9

CDR3 protein: ASSPLTGPLH
CDR3 length: 10
V gene: TRBV6-5

CDR3 protein: ASSENSGGIYEQY
CDR3 length: 13
V gene: TRBV10-1

CDR3 protein: ASARGQISTDTQY
CDR3 length: 13
V gene: TRBV5-4

CDR3 protein: ASSGSGLEYDEQY
CDR3 length: 13
V gene: TRBV9

CDR3 protein: ASSSGTFYGYT
CDR3 length: 11
V gene: TRBV7-9

CDR3 protein: AWTGPGDEQY
CDR3 length: 10
V gene: TRBV30

CDR3 protein: SVAEVGQPQH
CDR3 length: 10
V gene: TRBV29-1

CDR3 protein: ASSSYDRGHSPLH
CDR3 length: 13
V gene: TRBV11-1

CDR3 protein: ASSADPQTPEAF
CDR3 length: 12
V gene: TRBV7-2

CDR3 protein: ASSVSGGANLNEQF
CDR3 length: 14
V gene: TRBV9

CDR3 protein: ASGLPRSSLTDTQY
CDR3 length: 14
V gene: TRBV12-5

CDR3 protein: ASSPLGLATSTDTQY
CDR3 length: 15
V gene: TRBV5-4

CDR3 protein: SASKRTQETQY
CDR3 length: 11
V gene: TRBV20-1

CDR3 protein: ATKTGGSNQPQH
CDR3 length: 12
V gene: TRBV10-3

CDR3 protein: ASSLTGAGETQY
CDR3 length: 12
V gene: TRBV7-3

CDR3 protein: ASSATGTTGSPLH
CDR3 length: 13
V gene: TRBV9

CDR3 protein: ASSLKTGGDGYT
CDR3 length: 12
V gene: TRBV5-6